Listed below are T cell receptor beta chains from one sample, sequenced in a study of shared clonotypes between healthy human individuals. Sequencing was performed with immunoSEQ multiplex PCR; in TCRdb, only in-frame clones are kept and a portion is missing. The sample lists about 2.3 million clones, 80% to 95% occurring once. The sequenced material came from naive CD4+ T cells from PBMCs. These receptors originate from a man in his late teens or twenties in good health. Some clones in this sample may be carry-over from other donors' samples. Each CDR3 is given with its conserved first and last residue. The D gene is left open where the match is weak. Size values are once, few and many counts, or a class for expanded clones, and some rows have none.

d_gene	v_gene	abundance	j_gene	CDR3aa	CDR3nt
TRBD1	TRBV2	.	TRBJ2-7	CASSRDRGYHEQYF	TGTGCCAGCAGCCGGGACAGGGGGTACCACGAGCAGTACTTC
TRBD2	TRBV5-1	.	TRBJ2-4	CASSSNTLGWGRAPPLDIQYF	TGCGCCAGCAGCTCGAACACCTTGGGTTGGGGGAGGGCCCCTCCCTTGGACATTCAGTACTTC
.	TRBV4-2	.	TRBJ1-5	CASSQESNGQPQHF	TGTGCCAGCAGCCAAGAGAGTAACGGGCAGCCCCAGCATTTT
.	TRBV7-7	.	TRBJ2-5	CASSLDRETQYF	TGTGCCAGCAGCTTAGATCGGGAGACCCAGTACTTC
.	TRBV7-3	.	TRBJ2-3	CASSLMVSYTDTQYF	TGTGCCAGCAGCTTAATGGTCAGTTACACAGATACGCAGTATTTT
TRBD2	TRBV28	.	TRBJ2-3	CASSGSGPDTQYF	TGTGCCAGCTCGGGTAGCGGGCCAGATACGCAGTATTTT
.	TRBV2	.	TRBJ2-1	CASNEGWNEQFF	TGTGCCAGCAATGAGGGGTGGAATGAGCAGTTCTTC
.	TRBV30	.	TRBJ1-2	CAWSVSGGYHYGYTF	TGTGCCTGGAGTGTATCTGGAGGGTACCACTATGGCTACACCTTC
TRBD2	TRBV7-2	.	TRBJ2-1	CASSLGTSGTRGQFF	TGTGCCAGCAGCCTGGGGACTAGCGGGACTAGGGGGCAGTTCTTC
.	TRBV2	.	TRBJ2-1	CASSRSGSSYNEQFF	TGTGCCAGCAGTCGATCCGGGAGCTCCTACAATGAGCAGTTCTTC
TRBD2	TRBV5-1	.	TRBJ2-2	CASSRIAGGITGELFF	TGCGCCAGCAGCCGAATAGCGGGAGGCATAACCGGGGAGCTGTTTTTT
TRBD2	TRBV9	.	TRBJ2-1	CASSITSGTHEQFF	TGTGCCAGCAGTATTACTAGCGGGACACATGAGCAGTTCTTC
TRBD2	TRBV5-4	.	TRBJ2-6	CASSLDPSGSGANVLTF	TGTGCCAGCAGCTTGGACCCTAGCGGGAGCGGGGCCAACGTCCTGACTTTC
.	TRBV27	once	TRBJ2-3	CASSLDRNTDTQYF	TGTGCCAGCAGTTTAGACAGAAACACAGATACGCAGTATTTT
.	TRBV21-1	.	TRBJ2-7	CASSTHTGPRRYEQYF	TGTGCCAGCAGCACTCACACAGGGCCTCGCCGCTACGAGCAGTACTTC
.	TRBV7-3	.	TRBJ2-2	CASSLVAGGELFF	TGTGCCAGCAGCCTCGTGGCTGGCGGGGAGCTGTTTTTT
TRBD2	TRBV25-1	.	TRBJ2-3	CASSEWVLAGASDTQYF	TGTGCCAGCAGTGAATGGGTCTTAGCGGGAGCCTCAGATACGCAGTATTTT
TRBD2	TRBV7-9	.	TRBJ2-1	CASARSGTINEQFF	TGTGCCAGCGCAAGAAGCGGGACCATCAATGAGCAGTTCTTC
TRBD1	TRBV2	.	TRBJ2-7	CASRDRTYEQYF	TGTGCCAGCCGGGACAGGACCTACGAGCAGTACTTC
.	TRBV5-1	once	TRBJ1-2	CASSKDTAPNGYTF	TGCGCCAGCAGCAAGGACACGGCCCCCAATGGCTACACCTTC
TRBD2	TRBV15	once	TRBJ2-3	CATSREGGSSGDPSTDTQYF	TGTGCCACCAGCAGAGAGGGGGGAAGTAGCGGGGATCCTAGCACAGATACGCAGTATTTT
.	TRBV27	.	TRBJ2-5	CASSLQRYQETQYF	TGTGCCAGCAGTTTACAGCGCTACCAAGAGACCCAGTACTTC
.	TRBV9	.	TRBJ2-7	CASSVGRGQEGYEQYF	TGTGCCAGCAGCGTAGGTCGGGGGCAAGAGGGGTACGAGCAGTACTTC
TRBD1	TRBV5-1	.	TRBJ1-2	CASSALGDSSGYTF	TGCGCCAGCAGCGCGCTAGGGGACAGTTCTGGCTACACCTTC
TRBD1	TRBV5-1	.	TRBJ1-2	CASSIGTGDGYTF	TGCGCCAGCAGCATAGGGACAGGAGATGGCTACACCTTC
TRBD1	TRBV6-5	once	TRBJ2-3	CASSYGWGQGTDTQYF	TGTGCCAGCAGTTACGGGTGGGGACAGGGCACAGATACGCAGTATTTT
TRBD2	TRBV7-3	.	TRBJ2-2	CASSALAGTGNTGELFF	TGTGCCAGCAGCGCATTAGCGGGAACGGGGAACACCGGGGAGCTGTTTTTT
TRBD2	TRBV5-1	.	TRBJ2-1	CASSSTPTSGFSRGSYNEQFF	TGCGCCAGCAGCTCGACCCCTACTAGCGGGTTCTCCAGGGGCTCCTACAATGAGCAGTTCTTC
TRBD2	TRBV15	.	TRBJ2-2	CAFGRAGTRGTGELFF	TGTGCCTTCGGGAGGGCGGGAACTAGGGGCACCGGGGAGCTGTTTTTT
.	TRBV28	.	TRBJ1-5	CASSFILAGADGNQPQHF	TGTGCCAGCAGTTTTATATTAGCGGGTGCGGACGGAAATCAGCCCCAGCATTTT
.	TRBV7-2	.	TRBJ1-3	CASSLGGARLRNTIYF	TGTGCCAGCAGCTTAGGGGGTGCGCGCCTTAGAAACACCATATATTTT
.	TRBV30	.	TRBJ1-1	CAWSVQGSGAFF	TGTGCCTGGAGTGTACAGGGCTCCGGAGCTTTCTTT
.	TRBV28	.	TRBJ2-1	CAAVKRRSGGWGNEQFF	TGTGCCGCCGTTAAGAGGAGATCCGGAGGTTGGGGCAATGAGCAGTTCTTC
.	TRBV28	.	TRBJ1-5	CASSLRNQPQHF	TGTGCCAGCAGTTTACGGAATCAGCCCCAGCATTTT
.	TRBV5-1	.	TRBJ1-3	CASSLEAFSGNTIYF	TGCGCCAGCAGCCTTGAGGCCTTCTCTGGAAACACCATATATTTT
TRBD2	TRBV5-1	.	TRBJ2-1	CASSLMGLAPNEQFF	TGCGCCAGCAGCTTGATGGGACTAGCCCCCAATGAGCAGTTCTTC
TRBD1	TRBV28	.	TRBJ1-1	CASSLPPTSGGRYTEAFF	TGTGCCAGCAGTTTACCCCCTACGTCAGGGGGGCGATACACTGAAGCTTTCTTT
.	TRBV18	once	TRBJ1-2	CASSPDQNYGYTF	TGTGCCAGCTCCCCTGATCAAAACTATGGCTACACCTTC
.	TRBV28	.	TRBJ1-1	CASSGANTEAFF	TGTGCTAGCTCGGGGGCGAACACTGAAGCTTTCTTT
.	TRBV30	few	TRBJ1-1	CAWTRGGWSTEAFF	TGTGCCTGGACTAGGGGGGGCTGGTCTACTGAAGCTTTCTTT
.	TRBV10-3	.	TRBJ1-5	CAISEQIGRQPQHF	TGTGCCATCAGTGAGCAAATAGGGCGTCAGCCCCAGCATTTT
.	TRBV10-3	.	TRBJ1-1	CATAGNTEAFF	TGTGCCACCGCCGGGAACACTGAAGCTTTCTTT
.	TRBV28	.	TRBJ2-5	CASSPGLPQTQYF	TGTGCCAGCAGTCCGGGACTTCCGCAGACCCAGTACTTC
.	TRBV7-3	.	TRBJ1-5	CASSPGGNQPQHF	TGTGCCAGCAGTCCGGGGGGAAATCAGCCCCAGCATTTT